This TCR beta chain was captured by sequencing in a study of T cells after posttransplantation cyclophosphamide. Data came from immunoSEQ multiplex PCR; TCRdb stores just in-frame clones and leaves some out. The sample lists roughly 25,000 clones, around 86% occurring once. The ends were cut back, 4 bases at V and 0 bases at J, with 7 bases in the middle. The CDR3 has 14 amino acids. Germline V gene lookup returns CDR1 SNHLY and CDR2 FYNNEI. The V gene is TRBV2, the J gene TRBJ2-1; D perhaps matches TRBD1 (5 bases). The specimen was PBMCs. This receptor was taken from an older woman with a blood cancer, CMV-positive, and with a related stem cell donor. The CDR3 DNA is TGTGCCAGCAGTGTCGACAGCTCCTACAATGAGCAGTTCTTC. It is translated as CASSVDSSYNEQFF.